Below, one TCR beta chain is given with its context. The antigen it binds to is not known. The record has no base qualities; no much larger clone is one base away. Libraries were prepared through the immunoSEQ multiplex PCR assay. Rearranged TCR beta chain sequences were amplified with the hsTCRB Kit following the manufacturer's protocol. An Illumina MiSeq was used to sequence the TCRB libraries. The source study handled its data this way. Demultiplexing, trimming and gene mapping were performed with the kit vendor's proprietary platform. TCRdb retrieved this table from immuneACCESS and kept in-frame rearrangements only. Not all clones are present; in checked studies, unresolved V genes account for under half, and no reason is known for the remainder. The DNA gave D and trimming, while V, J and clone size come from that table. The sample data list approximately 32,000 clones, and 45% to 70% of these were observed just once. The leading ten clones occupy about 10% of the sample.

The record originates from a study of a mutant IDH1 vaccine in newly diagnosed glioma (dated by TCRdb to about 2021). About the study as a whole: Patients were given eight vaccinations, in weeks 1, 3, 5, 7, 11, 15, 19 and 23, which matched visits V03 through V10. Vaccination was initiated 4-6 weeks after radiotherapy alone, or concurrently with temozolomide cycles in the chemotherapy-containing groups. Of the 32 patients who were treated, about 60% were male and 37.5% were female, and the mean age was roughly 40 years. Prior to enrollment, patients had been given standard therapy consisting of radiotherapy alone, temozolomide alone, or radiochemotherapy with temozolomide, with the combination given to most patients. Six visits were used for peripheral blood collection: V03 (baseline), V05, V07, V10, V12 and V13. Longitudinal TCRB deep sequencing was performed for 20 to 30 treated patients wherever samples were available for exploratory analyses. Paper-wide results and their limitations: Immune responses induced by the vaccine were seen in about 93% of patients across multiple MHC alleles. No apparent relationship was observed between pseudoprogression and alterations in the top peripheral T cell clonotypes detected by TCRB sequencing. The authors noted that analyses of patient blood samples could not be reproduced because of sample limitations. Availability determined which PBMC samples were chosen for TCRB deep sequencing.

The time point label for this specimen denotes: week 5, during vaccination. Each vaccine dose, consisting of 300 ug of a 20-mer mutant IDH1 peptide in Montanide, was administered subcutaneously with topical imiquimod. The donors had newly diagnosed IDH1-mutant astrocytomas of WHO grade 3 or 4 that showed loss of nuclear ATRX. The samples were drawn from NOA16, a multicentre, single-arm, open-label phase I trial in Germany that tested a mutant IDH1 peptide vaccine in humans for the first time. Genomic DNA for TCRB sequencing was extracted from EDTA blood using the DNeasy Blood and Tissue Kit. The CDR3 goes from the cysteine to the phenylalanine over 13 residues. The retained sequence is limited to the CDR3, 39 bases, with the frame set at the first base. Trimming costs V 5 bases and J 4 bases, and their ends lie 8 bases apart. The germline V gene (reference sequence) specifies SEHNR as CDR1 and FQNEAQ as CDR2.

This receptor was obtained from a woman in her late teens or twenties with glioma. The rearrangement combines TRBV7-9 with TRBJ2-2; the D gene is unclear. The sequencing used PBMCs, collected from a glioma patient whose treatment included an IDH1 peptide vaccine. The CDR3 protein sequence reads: CASSTGGTGELFF. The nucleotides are TGTGCCAGCAGCACTGGTGGCACCGGGGAGCTGTTTTTT.